This TCR beta chain was observed in a study of cytomegalovirus exposure and HLA in healthy donors. Study-wide findings and caveats: One later analysis reportedly identified an Asian-associated ancestry cluster that showed fewer N-insertions than the approximately 710-donor mean. Links to common viral pathogens appeared, in a later analysis, for several of the most significant clusters.

A multiplex PCR was run with 60 Vbeta primers and 13 Jbeta primers. Clones were sequenced by immunoSEQ multiplex PCR, and TCRdb holds only the in-frame ones, with some missing. The listing records 130,000 or so clones. As to this clone: The antigen is not known.

The V and J ends lost 1 base and 0 bases respectively, with 9 bases between them. Germline loops: CDR1 LNHDA, CDR2 SQIVND (reference sequence). CDR3 length: 16 residues. The chain has TRBV19 and TRBJ2-2; TRBD1 might be the D (5 bases). The TCR was taken from a woman aged 40 to 50 in good health and CMV-seropositive. Material for sequencing was PBMCs. The CDR3 region is CASSIAQGTNTGELFF. As DNA, the CDR3 is TGTGCCAGTAGTATAGCTCAGGGCACGAACACCGGGGAGCTGTTTTTT.